Below, 2 T cell receptor beta chains from the same sample are listed, as sequenced in a study of blood T cell repertoires in COVID-19. The method was immunoSEQ multiplex PCR; TCRdb's version includes in-frame clones alone and lacks a portion of them. Among 180,000 or so clones listed, roughly 84% were seen once. The sample consisted of PBMCs or T cells enriched from blood (not recorded which). Receptors were obtained from a middle-aged man who had recovered from COVID-19.

The chain joins TRBV9 to TRBJ2-7; 7 positions agree with TRBD1. The CDR3 contains 15 residues. The V segment lost 0 bases and the J segment 3 bases; nucleotides outside the gene matches: 6. Germline CDR1 SGDLS, CDR2 YYNGEE. CDR3 DNA sequence: TGTGCCAGCAGCGTAGGTCCAGGGGGTAACTACGAGCAGTACTTC. Amino acids: CASSVGPGGNYEQYF. Drawing the rest from reference TRBV9 and TRBJ2-7, the complete variable domain is DSGVTQTPKHLITATGQRVTLRCSPRSGDLSVYWYQQSLDQGLQFLIQYYNGEERAKGNILERFSAQQFPDLHSELNLSSLELGDSALYFCASSVGPGGNYEQYFGPGTRLTVT.

The rearrangement uses TRBV7-8 and TRBJ1-6; 8 bases are a match to TRBD1. CDR1 is SGHVS and CDR2 is FQNEAQ in the germline V gene. J gave up 9 bases and V 5 bases, and 15 bases lay outside the gene matches. This CDR3 has 17 amino acids. The CDR3 bases are TGTGCCAGCAGCCCGTGGACAGGGCGGGATTTAGGTTCACCCCTCCACTTT. Translating gives CASSPWTGRDLGSPLHF.